The clone carrying this T cell receptor beta chain was seen once. This entry comes from a study of blood T cell repertoires in COVID-19. On the study more broadly: Spain, Italy and the United States supplied samples that represented acute and convalescent COVID-19. Nucleic acid was either cDNA or gDNA, and it came from T cells, B-cell-depleted T cells, or PBMCs.

Only in-frame clones appear in the TCRdb table, and some are missing; sequencing was by immunoSEQ multiplex PCR. This table has approximately 12,000 clones, roughly nine tenths appearing once. After removal of 4 bases from V and 8 bases from J, the junction contained 14 bases not matched to a gene. Germline CDR1 and CDR2: SGHNT and YYREEE (reference sequence). This CDR3 is 17 amino acids long. The V call is TRBV5-4, the J call TRBJ2-1, with 11 bases that match TRBD2. This TCR derives from a man in his 70s with active COVID-19. The sequencing sample was made of peripheral blood. DNA of the CDR3: TGTGCCAGCAGCCCGGGTAGCGGGAGGGGGCGTGGTGATGAGCAGTTCTTC. Its protein is CASSPGSGRGRGDEQFF.